A selection of T cell receptor beta chains follows, all from one sample in a study of T cell responses to AZD1222 COVID-19 vaccine. TCRdb keeps only in-frame clones here, not all; method: immunoSEQ multiplex PCR. The sample lists some 150,000 clones, 70% to 90% occurring once. Specimen: peripheral blood, collected on day 0 of AZD1222 vaccination. Receptors were obtained from an adult in good health. Each CDR3 is given with its conserved first and last residue.

TRBV29-1	TRBJ2-7	CSVGQTYEQYF
TRBV3-1/TRBV3-2	TRBJ2-5	CASSPGTSGFETQYF
TRBV3-1/TRBV3-2	TRBJ1-1	CASSQGQLNTEAFF
TRBV5-1	TRBJ2-5	CASSSSGTSGSEETQYF
TRBV28	TRBJ1-6	CASSPGQYSPLHF
TRBV6-2/TRBV6-3	TRBJ1-5	CASSYVGGNQPQHF
TRBV3-1/TRBV3-2	TRBJ2-1	CASSLAGGYNEQFF
TRBV5-1	TRBJ1-4	CASSQHRSGEKLFF
TRBV2	TRBJ2-4	CASSVEREDIQYF
TRBV18	TRBJ1-6	CASSRDRGPGDSPLHF
TRBV19	TRBJ2-7	CASSWTSGRGSYEQYF
TRBV5-1	TRBJ2-1	CASSLVLAGGYNEQFF
TRBV9	TRBJ1-2	CASSVGTDYGYTF
TRBV20-1	TRBJ2-1	CSASLRASYNEQFF
TRBV7-9	TRBJ1-4	CASSRVGGKLFF
TRBV2	TRBJ2-2	CASSGRGGGANTGELFF
TRBV15	TRBJ1-1	CATSREINREAFF
TRBV10-3	TRBJ2-7	CAIGRGETSYEQYF
TRBV7-2	TRBJ1-1	CASSPGQGLLLAFF
TRBV9	TRBJ1-2	CASSVDSGKGWGYTF
TRBV2	TRBJ2-3	CASSVGDTQYF
TRBV27	TRBJ1-5	CASSFRERSRPQHF
TRBV5-1	TRBJ1-1	CASSLAGGREAFF
TRBV5-1	TRBJ2-5	CASSWTGGAETQYF
TRBV5-6	TRBJ1-2	CASSLGQLITYGYTF